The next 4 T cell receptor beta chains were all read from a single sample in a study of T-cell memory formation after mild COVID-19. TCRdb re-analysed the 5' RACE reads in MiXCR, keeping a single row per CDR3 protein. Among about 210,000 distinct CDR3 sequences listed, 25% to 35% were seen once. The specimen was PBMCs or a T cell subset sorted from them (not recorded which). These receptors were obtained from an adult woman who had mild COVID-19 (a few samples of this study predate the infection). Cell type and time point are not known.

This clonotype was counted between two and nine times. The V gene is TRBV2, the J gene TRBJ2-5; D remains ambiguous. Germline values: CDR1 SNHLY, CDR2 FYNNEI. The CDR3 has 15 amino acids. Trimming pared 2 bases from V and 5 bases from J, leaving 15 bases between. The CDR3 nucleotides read TGTGCCAGCAGTGAAATGAATGTAGGGCGGGAGACCCAGTACTTC. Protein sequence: CASSEMNVGRETQYF. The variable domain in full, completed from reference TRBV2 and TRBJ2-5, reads EPEVTQTPSHQVTQMGQEVILRCVPISNHLYFYWYRQILGQKVEFLVSFYNNEISEKSEIFDDQFSVERPDGSNFTLKIRSTKLEDSAMYFCASSEMNVGRETQYFGPGTRLLVL.

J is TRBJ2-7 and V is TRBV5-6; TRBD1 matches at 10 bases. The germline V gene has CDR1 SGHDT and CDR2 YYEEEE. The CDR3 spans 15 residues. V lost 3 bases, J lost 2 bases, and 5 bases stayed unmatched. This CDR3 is CASSYAGTGAYEQYF. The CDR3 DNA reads TGTGCCAGCAGCTATGCCGGGACAGGGGCCTACGAGCAGTACTTC.

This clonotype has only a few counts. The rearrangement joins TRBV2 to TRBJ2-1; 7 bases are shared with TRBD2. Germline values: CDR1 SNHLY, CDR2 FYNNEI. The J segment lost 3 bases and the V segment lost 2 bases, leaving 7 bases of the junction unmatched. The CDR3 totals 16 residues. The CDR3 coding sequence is TGTGCCAGCAGTGAATTTACTAGCGCCCTCTACAATGAGCAGTTCTTC. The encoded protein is CASSEFTSALYNEQFF. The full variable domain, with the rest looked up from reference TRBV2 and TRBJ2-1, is EPEVTQTPSHQVTQMGQEVILRCVPISNHLYFYWYRQILGQKVEFLVSFYNNEISEKSEIFDDQFSVERPDGSNFTLKIRSTKLEDSAMYFCASSEFTSALYNEQFFGPGTRLTVL.

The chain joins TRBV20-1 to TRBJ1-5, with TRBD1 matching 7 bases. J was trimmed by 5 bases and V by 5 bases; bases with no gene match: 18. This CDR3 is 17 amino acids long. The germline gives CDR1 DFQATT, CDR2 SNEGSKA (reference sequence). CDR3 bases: TGCAGTGCTTTCACGCCAGGGGCAGGGGGACCTGATCAGCCCCAGCATTTT. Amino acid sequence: CSAFTPGAGGPDQPQHF.